Below, one TCR beta chain is given with its context. This record comes from a study of shared clonotypes between healthy human individuals. The data were produced by immunoSEQ multiplex PCR, yet TCRdb's version contains in-frame clones alone and is incomplete. Altogether some 2.4 million clones are present, under 95% being singletons, with the ten largest covering about 0.34%. The CDR3 runs 16 residues. Germline V lookup: CDR1 SGHTS, CDR2 YDEGEE. Trimming at V came to 6 bases and at J to 6 bases, leaving 12 bases not matched to a gene. This chain connects TRBV5-8 to TRBJ2-1; 10 bases line up with TRBD2. Sequencing used naive CD4+ T cells from PBMCs. This sample's subset: CD45RA+ positively selected. This clonotype was sampled from a man younger than 35 in good health. Some clones in this sample may be carry-over from other donors' samples. CDR3 protein: CASNSPLAGWRNEQFF. Here the CDR3 DNA reads TGTGCCAGCAACTCCCCACTAGCGGGATGGCGCAATGAGCAGTTCTTC. The full variable domain, its missing parts supplied by reference TRBV5-8 and TRBJ2-1, is EAGVTQSPTHLIKTRGQQATLRCSPISGHTSVYWYQQALGLGLQFLLWYDEGEERNRGNFPPRFSGRQFPNYSSELNVNALELEDSALYLCASNSPLAGWRNEQFFGPGTRLTVL.